This T cell receptor (beta chain) stems from a study of blood T cell repertoires in COVID-19. Clones were sequenced by immunoSEQ multiplex PCR, and TCRdb holds only the in-frame ones, with some missing. The data show roughly 56,000 clones, roughly 90% seen once. The germline gives CDR1 LNHDA, CDR2 SQIVND (reference sequence). This CDR3 is built from 16 residues. V shed 0 bases and J shed 2 bases, with 13 bases lying between them. This chain links TRBV19 with TRBJ1-2; a possible D gene is TRBD1 (6 bases). This receptor was taken from a human donor in a cohort sampled during active COVID-19. Sequences were obtained from peripheral blood. The chain's CDR3 is CASSIDRLDRNYGYTF. The CDR3 coding sequence is TGTGCCAGTAGTATAGATCGCCTTGACAGGAACTATGGCTACACCTTC.